The 32 T cell receptor beta chains below were found in one sample sequenced in a study of beta chain features in type 1 diabetes. All of the isolated RNA was reverse transcribed, so expressed TCRB transcripts were sequenced. Measured with immunoSEQ multiplex PCR; TCRdb has only the in-frame clones, and not every one. The data contain fewer than 150,000 clones, about 7% of them singletons. Sequencing used central memory CD4+ T cells from blood. The receptors come from a woman under 40 in good health.

The chain carries TRBV4-2 and TRBJ2-1; TRBD2 matches at 10 bases. The germline V gene encodes CDR1 LGHNA and CDR2 YNFKEQ. The CDR3 totals 17 residues. V lost 4 bases, J lost 8 bases, and 14 bases stayed unmatched. DNA of the CDR3: TGTGCCAGCAGCCCAAGGCTAGCGGGAGTGGGGTGGGATGAGCAGTTCTTC. It is translated as CASSPRLAGVGWDEQFF.

The chain couples TRBV27 to TRBJ2-7; 9 bases map to TRBD2. Trimming at V came to 4 bases and at J to 6 bases, leaving 10 bases not matched to a gene. The CDR3 extends over 15 amino acids. CDR1 is MNHEY, CDR2 SMNVEV, per germline (reference sequence). DNA for the CDR3: TGTGCCAGCAGTTGGGGGGCGGGAGGGCCTGTCGAGCAGTACTTC. Its translation: CASSWGAGGPVEQYF.

V gene TRBV28 combines with J gene TRBJ1-2; no definite D call. Germline CDR1 and CDR2: MDHEN and SYDVKM. CDR3 length equals 15 residues. V lost 6 bases and J lost 4, with 18 bases in between. The CDR3 nucleotides read TGTGCCAGCAGCGTGAGCCAGGAAACCTCCTATGGCTACACCTTC. Protein: CASSVSQETSYGYTF.

V and J are TRBV5-4 and TRBJ1-2, with unresolved D. Per germline, CDR1 SGHNT and CDR2 YYREEE (reference sequence). V lost 2 bases and J 5 bases, leaving 4 bases between the germline ends. The CDR3 length is 11 residues. The CDR3 nucleotides are TGTGCCAGCAGCTTTAGTTATGGCTACACCTTC. Protein: CASSFSYGYTF.

The chain recombines TRBV29-1 with TRBJ2-4; possibly TRBD1 for D (7 bases). The CDR3 is made up of 16 amino acids. CDR1 is SQVTM, CDR2 ANQGSEA, per germline. V was trimmed by 1 base and J by 2 bases, leaving 15 bases between them. In DNA, the CDR3 is TGCAGCGTTGAAGGACAGGGAGGCTTGTCCAAAAACATTCAGTACTTC. This gives the protein CSVEGQGGLSKNIQYF.

The table lists this clone with a few counts. The chain uses TRBV12-2 and TRBJ2-2; the table's D call, TRBD2, has no DNA check behind it. TRBV12-2 is a listed pseudogene. The CDR3 has 16 amino acids. This CDR3 reads CASRLALAGVTGELFF. CDR3 DNA: TGTGCAAGTCGCTTAGCTCTAGCGGGAGTAACCGGGGAGCTGTTTTTT.

The chain links TRBV30 to TRBJ2-3; 11 nucleotides match TRBD2. V lost 7 bases and J lost 6; bases outside the gene matches: 6. This CDR3 comprises 13 residues. Germline lookup yields CDR1 GTSNPN and CDR2 SVGIG (reference sequence). CDR3 in amino acids: CAYSGRARDTQYF. The CDR3 DNA sequence: TGTGCCTATAGCGGGAGGGCCCGGGATACGCAGTATTTT.

The rearrangement uses TRBV6-5 and TRBJ1-4; TRBD1 might be the D (5 bases). This CDR3 is 13 amino acids long. V dropped 6 bases and J dropped 6 bases, with 11 bases sitting between them. CDR1 and CDR2 from the germline V gene are MNHEY and SVGAGI. CDR3 loop: CASRTGGDEKLFF. In nucleotides, the CDR3 is TGTGCCAGCAGAACGGGGGGGGATGAAAAACTGTTTTTT.

This clone has a count of ten or more. This CDR3 is CSNDDREDEKLFF. CDR3 in DNA: TGCAGCAACGATGACAGGGAAGACGAAAAACTGTTTTTT. The rearrangement links TRBV29-1 to TRBJ1-4, with 7 bases identical to TRBD1. The J segment lost 8 bases and the V segment lost 8 bases, leaving 11 bases of the junction unmatched. This CDR3 comprises 13 residues. In germline, CDR1 is SQVTM, CDR2 ANQGSEA.

This clone was counted between two and nine times. This chain joins TRBV11-2 and TRBJ2-3, with 9 bases fitting TRBD1. The CDR3 is made up of 16 amino acids. Germline V gene lookup returns CDR1 SGHAT and CDR2 FQNNGV. V lost 5 bases and J lost 3; bases outside the gene matches: 9. This chain's CDR3 is CASSPNLQGATDTQYF. Written as DNA, the CDR3 is TGTGCCAGCAGCCCCAACTTACAGGGGGCAACAGATACGCAGTATTTT.

In its sample, this clone was seen a few times. This chain uses TRBV29-1 with TRBJ1-3; D uncertain. Germline-derived CDR1 and CDR2 are SQVTM and ANQGSEA. The CDR3 is 12 residues long. V lost 7 bases to trimming and J lost 4 bases, with 11 bases between them. The CDR3 coding sequence is TGCAGCGCCGGGATTGCCGGAAACACCATATATTTT. It specifies CSAGIAGNTIYF.

This clone came up a few times. The genes are TRBV7-3 and TRBJ2-1, with 8 bases aligning to TRBD2. With V trimmed by 5 bases and J by 9 bases, 9 bases remained unmatched. The CDR3 spans 14 residues. In germline, CDR1 is SGHTA, CDR2 FQGTGA. For the CDR3, the DNA is TGTGCCAGCAGCCCGGGACTAGTGGCGGGTGAGCAGTTCTTC. Its protein is CASSPGLVAGEQFF.

This clone was found a few times. The rearrangement links TRBV9 to TRBJ2-1; 7 nucleotides agree with TRBD1. The V and J ends lost 3 bases and 2 bases, in that order; junction bases with no gene match: 5. Germline V gene sequence: CDR1 SGDLS, CDR2 YYNGEE. This CDR3 region has 15 residues. The CDR3: CASSGTGITYNEQFF. In DNA, the CDR3 is TGTGCCAGCAGCGGGACAGGCATTACCTACAATGAGCAGTTCTTC.

This clone was seen more than once but under ten times. The rearrangement links TRBV7-3 to TRBJ2-3; 14 bases are a match to TRBD2. Trimming took 5 bases from V and 4 from J; bases not matched to a gene: 5. Germline CDR1 and CDR2: SGHTA and FQGTGA. The CDR3 length is 16 residues. CDR3 region: CASSLGLAGVSDTQYF. The CDR3 DNA reads TGTGCCAGCAGCCTGGGACTAGCGGGAGTGTCAGATACGCAGTATTTT.

In this sample, this clone turned up a few times. The chain employs TRBV28 and TRBJ2-7; 7 bases are a match to TRBD2. The CDR3 spans 15 residues. Germline loops: CDR1 MDHEN, CDR2 SYDVKM. Trimming cost V 6 bases and J 4 bases; bases outside gene matches: 12. The CDR3 loop is CASRTGGGFLYEQYF. The CDR3 nucleotides are TGTGCCAGCAGGACCGGCGGGGGTTTTCTTTACGAGCAGTACTTC. The whole variable domain, remainder taken from reference TRBV28 and TRBJ2-7, is DVKVTQSSRYLVKRTGEKVFLECVQDMDHENMFWYRQDPGLGLRLIYFSYDVKMKEKGDIPEGYSVSREKKERFSLILESASTNQTSMYLCASRTGGGFLYEQYFGPGTRLTVT.

The rearrangement links TRBV7-2 to TRBJ2-3, with TRBD2 identical over 14 bases. Trimming at V came to 6 bases and at J to 3 bases, leaving 8 bases not matched to a gene. Germline assignment: CDR1 SGHTA and CDR2 FQGNSA. This CDR3 has 17 amino acids. In nucleotides, the CDR3 is TGTGCCAGCAGTAAATTTGGGACTAGCGGGAGAACAGATACGCAGTATTTT. Translating gives CASSKFGTSGRTDTQYF.

This clone was recorded a few times. The genes are TRBV19 and TRBJ2-6, with a weak D call TRBD1 (6 bases). Germline V gene sequence: CDR1 LNHDA, CDR2 SQIVND (reference sequence). This CDR3 comprises 13 residues. The V and J ends lost 3 bases and 8 bases respectively, with 8 bases between them. CDR3 region: CASSMGTTNVLTF. CDR3 bases: TGTGCCAGTAGTATGGGGACAACCAACGTCCTGACTTTC.

The V gene is TRBV29-1, the J gene TRBJ1-2, with a tentative D call TRBD1 (5 bases). The germline CDR1 and CDR2 sequences are SQVTM and ANQGSEA. The CDR3 runs to 14 residues. The V end was cut by 3 bases, the J end by 7 bases, with 18 bases between. The CDR3 DNA reads as TGCAGCGTTGATGTTGGAGGGGAAGCGTTTGGCTACACCTTC. The encoded protein is CSVDVGGEAFGYTF.

J is TRBJ1-1 and V is TRBV7-9, with 8 bases matching TRBD1. V was clipped by 5 bases and J by 1 base; unmatched bases: 9. Germline CDR1 SEHNR, CDR2 FQNEAQ (reference sequence). The CDR3 has 16 amino acids. CDR3 sequence: CASSTRTGRPNTEAFF. The CDR3 nucleotides read TGTGCCAGCAGCACCCGGACAGGGAGACCGAACACTGAAGCTTTCTTT. Full variable domain (rest looked up from reference TRBV7-9 and TRBJ1-1): DTGVSQNPRHKITKRGQNVTFRCDPISEHNRLYWYRQTLGQGPEFLTYFQNEAQLEKSRLLSDRFSAERPKGSFSTLEIQRTEQGDSAMYLCASSTRTGRPNTEAFFGQGTRLTVV.

The V and J genes are TRBV20-1 and TRBJ2-2; D unresolved. Germline CDR1 is DFQATT and CDR2 is SNEGSKA (reference sequence). The V end was cut by 8 bases, the J end by 4 bases, with 8 bases between. CDR3 length: 11 residues. The CDR3 protein is CSSSTTGELFF. The DNA of the CDR3 is TGCAGTTCATCTACCACCGGGGAGCTGTTTTTT.

This clone was counted between two and nine times. V usage is TRBV7-9 and J usage is TRBJ2-1; 9 positions match TRBD2. This CDR3 contains 15 residues. V was clipped by 5 bases and J by 9 bases; unmatched bases: 11. CDR1 SEHNR and CDR2 FQNEAQ come from the germline V gene (reference sequence). This CDR3 reads CASSKTTRRGGEQFF. The CDR3 DNA follows: TGTGCCAGCAGCAAGACTACCAGGCGGGGGGGTGAGCAGTTCTTC.

The V call is TRBV6-1, the J call TRBJ1-5, with 9 bases fitting TRBD1. The CDR3 length is 15 residues. CDR1 and CDR2 (germline): MNHNS, SASEGT. V lost 6 bases and J lost 6; bases outside the gene matches: 9. The CDR3 nucleotides are TGTGCCAGCAGGGATGGACAGGGGTTCAGTCAGCCCCAGCATTTT. Its protein is CASRDGQGFSQPQHF.

The chain is built from TRBV30 and TRBJ2-5, with D tentatively TRBD1 (6 bases). This CDR3 has 12 residues. Germline CDR1 GTSNPN, CDR2 SVGIG (reference sequence). The V end was cut by 1 base, the J end by 5 bases, with 8 bases between. CDR3 nucleotide sequence: TGTGCCTGGAGTGCAGGGGCGGAGACCCAGTACTTC. Translation: CAWSAGAETQYF.

CDR3 bases: TGTGCCAGCAGCCGGGACAGGGCCGCCGGGGAGCTGTTTTTT. Its translation: CASSRDRAAGELFF. The chain uses TRBV14 and TRBJ2-2; 9 nucleotides agree with TRBD1. Looked up from germline, CDR1 is SGHDN and CDR2 is FVKESK. V lost 4 bases and J lost 6; bases outside the gene matches: 3. The CDR3 extends over 14 amino acids.

This clone was counted at least ten times. The chain has TRBV30 and TRBJ2-1; D is uncertain. With 4 bases removed from V and 8 bases from J, the gap between germline ends came to 3 bases. Germline lookup yields CDR1 GTSNPN and CDR2 SVGIG (reference sequence). This CDR3 contains 9 residues. Written as DNA, the CDR3 is TGTGCCTGGACGGATGAGCAGTTCTTC. Translation: CAWTDEQFF.

J is TRBJ2-1 and V is TRBV15, with D possibly being TRBD1 (7 bases). Trimming removed 0 bases at V and 5 bases at J, with 11 bases between. The CDR3 sequence is 15 residues long. From germline, CDR1 is LNHNV and CDR2 YYDKDF (reference sequence). This chain's CDR3 is CATSREGGGNNEQFF. CDR3 in DNA: TGTGCCACCAGCAGAGAAGGGGGCGGGAACAATGAGCAGTTCTTC.

This clone was counted only a few times. For the CDR3, the DNA is TGTGCCAGTAGTCCCGGACTATCCCAAGCCGAGACCCAGTACTTC. This codes for CASSPGLSQAETQYF. V usage is TRBV19 and J usage is TRBJ2-5, with D possibly TRBD2 on 6 matching bases. The CDR3 has 15 residues. The V gene lost 5 bases and the J gene lost 5 bases, with 18 bases spanning the gap. Germline CDR1 LNHDA, CDR2 SQIVND (reference sequence).

This clone was seen more than once but under ten times. The rearrangement links TRBV29-1 to TRBJ2-1, with 13 nucleotides matching TRBD2. This CDR3 is 16 amino acids long. Germline V gene sequence: CDR1 SQVTM, CDR2 ANQGSEA. Trimming cost V 3 bases and J 7 bases; bases outside gene matches: 9. CDR3 residues: CSVETVLAGGLNEQFF. DNA of the CDR3: TGCAGCGTTGAGACTGTACTAGCGGGAGGGCTAAATGAGCAGTTCTTC.

This clone was observed a handful of times. The chain uses TRBV30 and TRBJ2-5; 7 nucleotides align to TRBD2. The length of the CDR3 is 15 residues. The junction had 6 bases not matched to a gene; V was cut back by 2 bases and J by 0 bases. The germline CDR1 and CDR2 sequences are GTSNPN and SVGIG (reference sequence). CDR3 DNA: TGTGCCTGGAGTACCAGCGGGACGTACCAAGAGACCCAGTACTTC. It is translated as CAWSTSGTYQETQYF.

This clone was found many times. The V call is TRBV5-4, the J call TRBJ2-5, with D perhaps matching TRBD2 (6 bases). Trimming took off 4 bases at V and 6 bases at J, with 25 bases between the two ends. Germline CDR1 and CDR2: SGHNT and YYREEE (reference sequence). This CDR3 contains 17 residues. As DNA, the CDR3 is TGTGCCAGCAGCCCCGGGGGTGAGAGAGGACTCGGGAAGACCCAGTACTTC. Protein: CASSPGGERGLGKTQYF.

The chain employs TRBV28 and TRBJ1-4, with 8 bases identical to TRBD1. This CDR3 is 15 amino acids long. J gave up 7 bases and V 4 bases, and 8 bases lay outside the gene matches. The germline CDR1 and CDR2 sequences are MDHEN and SYDVKM. The CDR3 reads CASSSLGQGAEKLFF. The CDR3 DNA sequence: TGTGCCAGCAGTTCCCTCGGACAGGGAGCTGAAAAACTGTTTTTT.

The gene calls are TRBV28 and TRBJ2-7, with TRBD2 identical over 15 bases. Trimming at V came to 5 bases and at J to 6 bases, leaving 5 bases not matched to a gene. The CDR3 contains 15 residues. Germline CDR1 MDHEN, CDR2 SYDVKM. Here the CDR3 reads CASSKGLAGGGEQYF. In nucleotides, the CDR3 is TGTGCCAGCAGTAAGGGACTAGCGGGAGGCGGCGAGCAGTACTTC.